This T cell receptor beta chain comes out of a study of T cell changes during pregnancy in multiple sclerosis (dated by TCRdb to between 2018 and 2021). For the wider study: Changes in the T cell repertoire over the course of pregnancy were examined in this study in women with multiple sclerosis.

The library was prepared using the immunoSEQ multiplex PCR assay. TCRdb provides this immuneACCESS table in a form limited to in-frame rearrangements. Some clones are lacking; in checked studies, under half of them reflect an unresolved V gene, and why the rest are absent is not known. The sample records approximately 60,000 clones, 94% of which are singletons. The top ten clonotypes cover approximately 3.5% of the sample. This clone was seen only once. Its target antigen remains unknown. No qualities accompany the bases; no much larger clone lies one base away. Sequences SEHNR (CDR1) and FQNEAQ (CDR2) are obtained from the germline V gene (reference sequence). From the cysteine through the phenylalanine, the CDR3 covers 17 amino acids. Only the CDR3 DNA is retained, 51 bases long and in frame from the first base. V has 4 bases trimmed and J has 0 bases trimmed; junction bases matching no gene number 5.

This specimen was CD8+ T cells from peripheral blood mononuclear cells, taken in the third trimester of pregnancy. The rearranged chain carries TRBV7-9 and TRBJ2-3; 12 bases in between match TRBD2. This sequence was found in a female donor with multiple sclerosis, enrolled in a pregnancy study. The sequenced DNA is TGTGCCAGCAGCTCCTGGACTAGCGGGACTAGCACAGATACGCAGTATTTT. Its translation is CASSSWTSGTSTDTQYF.